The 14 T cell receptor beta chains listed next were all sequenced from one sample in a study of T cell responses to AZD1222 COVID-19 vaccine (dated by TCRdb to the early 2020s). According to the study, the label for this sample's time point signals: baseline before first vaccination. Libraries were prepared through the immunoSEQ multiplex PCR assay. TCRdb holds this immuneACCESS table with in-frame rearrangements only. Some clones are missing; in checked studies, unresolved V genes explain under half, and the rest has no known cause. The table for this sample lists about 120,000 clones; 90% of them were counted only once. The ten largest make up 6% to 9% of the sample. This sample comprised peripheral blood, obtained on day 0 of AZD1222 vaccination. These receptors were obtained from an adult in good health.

The CDR3 DNA is TGTGCCAGCAGCTTAGCTTACAGGGGAACTGAAGCTTTCTTT. Amino acids: CASSLAYRGTEAFF. The chain links TRBV7-3 to TRBJ1-1; 7 nucleotides agree with TRBD1. The V and J ends lost 2 bases and 5 bases, in that order; junction bases with no gene match: 5. The CDR3 covers 14 residues. CDR1 is SGHTA, CDR2 FQGTGA, per germline.

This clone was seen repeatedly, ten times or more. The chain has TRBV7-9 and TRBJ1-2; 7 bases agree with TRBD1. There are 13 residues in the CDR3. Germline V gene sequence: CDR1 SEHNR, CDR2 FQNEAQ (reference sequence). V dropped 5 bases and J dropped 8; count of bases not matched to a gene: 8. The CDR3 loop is CASSGRTGPGYTF. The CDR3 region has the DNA TGTGCCAGCAGCGGACGGACAGGACCGGGCTACACCTTC.

The CDR3 sequence: CASSATGSYNSPLHF. CDR3 bases: TGTGCCAGCAGCGCCACAGGTTCCTATAATTCACCCCTCCACTTT. The chain joins TRBV5-5 to TRBJ1-6, with D perhaps TRBD1 (5 bases). Trimming pared 4 bases from V and 1 base from J, leaving 9 bases between. Germline loops: CDR1 SGHKS, CDR2 YYEKEE (reference sequence). CDR3 length: 15 amino acids.

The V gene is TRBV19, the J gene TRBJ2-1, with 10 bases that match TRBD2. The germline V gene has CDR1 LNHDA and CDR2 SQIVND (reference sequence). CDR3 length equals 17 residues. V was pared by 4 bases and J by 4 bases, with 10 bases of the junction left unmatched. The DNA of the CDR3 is TGTGCCAGTAGTACCCCTTTAACTAGCGGGATTTACAATGAGCAGTTCTTC. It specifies CASSTPLTSGIYNEQFF.

In nucleotides, the CDR3 is TGCGCCAGCAGTGAGGAGGGGAACACTGAAGCTTTCTTT. It codes for CASSEEGNTEAFF. The chain joins TRBV10-1 to TRBJ1-1; D uncertain. The V end was cut by 2 bases, the J end by 1 base, with 5 bases between. Germline CDR1 and CDR2: WNHNN and SYGVQD (reference sequence). The CDR3 totals 13 residues.

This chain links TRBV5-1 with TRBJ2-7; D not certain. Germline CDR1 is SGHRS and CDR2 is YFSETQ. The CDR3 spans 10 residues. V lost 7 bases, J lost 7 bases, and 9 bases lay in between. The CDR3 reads CASEVWEQYF. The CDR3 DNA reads TGCGCCAGCGAGGTTTGGGAGCAGTACTTC. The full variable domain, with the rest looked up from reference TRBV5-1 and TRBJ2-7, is KAGVTQTPRYLIKTRGQQVTLSCSPISGHRSVSWYQQTPGQGLQFLFEYFSETQRNKGNFPGRFSGRQFSNSRSEMNVSTLELGDSALYLCASEVWEQYFGPGTRLTVT.

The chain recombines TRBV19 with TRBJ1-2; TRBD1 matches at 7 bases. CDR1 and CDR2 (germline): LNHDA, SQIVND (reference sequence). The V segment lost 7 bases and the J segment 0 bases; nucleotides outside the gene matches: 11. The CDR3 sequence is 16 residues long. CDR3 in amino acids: CASMGDRDSANYGYTF. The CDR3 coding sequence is TGTGCCAGTATGGGGGACCGGGACAGTGCTAACTATGGCTACACCTTC.

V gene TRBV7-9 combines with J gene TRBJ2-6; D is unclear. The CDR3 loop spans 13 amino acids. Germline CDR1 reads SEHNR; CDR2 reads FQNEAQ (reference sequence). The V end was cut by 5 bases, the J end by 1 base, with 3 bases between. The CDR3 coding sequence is TGTGCCAGCAGCACGTCTGGGGCCAACGTCCTGACTTTC. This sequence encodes CASSTSGANVLTF. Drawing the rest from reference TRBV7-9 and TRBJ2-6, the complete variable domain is DTGVSQNPRHKITKRGQNVTFRCDPISEHNRLYWYRQTLGQGPEFLTYFQNEAQLEKSRLLSDRFSAERPKGSFSTLEIQRTEQGDSAMYLCASSTSGANVLTFGAGSRLTVL.

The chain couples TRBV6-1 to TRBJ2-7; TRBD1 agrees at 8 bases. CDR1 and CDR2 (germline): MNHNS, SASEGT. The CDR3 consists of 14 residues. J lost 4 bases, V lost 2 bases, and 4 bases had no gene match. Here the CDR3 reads CASSEQGAFYEQYF. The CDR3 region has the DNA TGTGCCAGCAGTGAACAGGGGGCCTTTTACGAGCAGTACTTC.

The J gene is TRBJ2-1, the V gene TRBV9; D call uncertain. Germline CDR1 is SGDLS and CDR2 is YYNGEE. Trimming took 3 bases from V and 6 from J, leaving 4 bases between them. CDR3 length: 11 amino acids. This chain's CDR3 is CASSAGNEQFF. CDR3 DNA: TGTGCCAGCAGCGCCGGCAATGAGCAGTTCTTC.

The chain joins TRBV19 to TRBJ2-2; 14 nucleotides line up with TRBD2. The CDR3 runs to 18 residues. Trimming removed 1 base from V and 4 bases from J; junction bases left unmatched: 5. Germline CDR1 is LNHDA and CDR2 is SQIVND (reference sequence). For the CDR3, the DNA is TGTGCCAGTAGTATAGGACTAGCGGGAGGGCGTAGCACCGGGGAGCTGTTTTTT. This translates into CASSIGLAGGRSTGELFF.

CDR3 sequence reads: CASSQADYEQYF. The CDR3 DNA is TGTGCCAGCAGCCAAGCTGACTACGAGCAGTACTTC. This chain joins TRBV3-1 (or the pseudogene TRBV3-2) and TRBJ2-7; no reliable D call. The CDR3 has 12 residues. V lost 1 base and J 3 bases, leaving 4 bases between the germline ends. Germline values: CDR1 LGHDT, CDR2 YNNKEL (reference sequence).

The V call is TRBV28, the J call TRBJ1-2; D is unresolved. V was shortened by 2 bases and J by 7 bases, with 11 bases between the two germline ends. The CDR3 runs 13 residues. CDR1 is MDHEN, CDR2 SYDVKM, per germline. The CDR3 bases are TGTGCCAGCAGTTTAACCCAGGCTGGTGGCTACACCTTC. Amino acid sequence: CASSLTQAGGYTF.

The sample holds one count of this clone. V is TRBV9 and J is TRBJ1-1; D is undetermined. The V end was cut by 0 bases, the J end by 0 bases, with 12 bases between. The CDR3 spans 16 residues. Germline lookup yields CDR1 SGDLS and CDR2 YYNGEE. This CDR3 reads CASSVAPEFMNTEAFF. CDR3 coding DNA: TGTGCCAGCAGCGTAGCCCCAGAGTTCATGAACACTGAAGCTTTCTTT.